The 16 T cell receptor beta chains below all came from one sample that was sequenced in a study of memory CD4+ T cells and cytomegalovirus serostatus. Sequenced by immunoSEQ multiplex PCR; TCRdb stores in-frame clones only, minus some. Of tens of thousands of clones listed, approximately 80% were seen once; the top ten hold roughly 0.5%. The sort gate was single viable CD3+CD4+CD8-CD45RO+ cells for memory CD4+ T cells. The sequenced material came from memory CD4+ T cells from blood. These receptors all come from an adult in good health and CMV-seronegative.

This chain connects TRBV6-1 to TRBJ1-4; a possible D gene is TRBD1 (5 bases). V lost 4 bases and J 7 bases, leaving 10 bases between the germline ends. Germline V CDR1 and CDR2: MNHNS, SASEGT. The CDR3 runs 13 residues. The CDR3 nucleotides read TGTGCCAGCAGTGTACAAGGGGCTGAAAAACTGTTTTTT. Translation: CASSVQGAEKLFF.

The chain joins TRBV14 to TRBJ2-3; the match to TRBD1 covers 10 bases. The germline V gene encodes CDR1 SGHDN and CDR2 FVKESK. The trim removed 4 bases at V and 4 bases at J, leaving 5 bases unmatched. CDR3 length: 15 amino acids. The CDR3 DNA follows: TGTGCCAGCAGCCCCCTAGGGACAGGGGCAGATACGCAGTATTTT. Amino acids: CASSPLGTGADTQYF.

The chain links TRBV29-1 to TRBJ2-5, with 11 positions matching TRBD1. The J call could be wrong; TRBJ2-7 is a better fit for the DNA end. Germline V gene sequence: CDR1 SQVTM, CDR2 ANQGSEA. The CDR3 length is 13 residues. In nucleotides, the CDR3 is TGCAGCGTTTCGGGACAGGGGGATTACGAGCAGTACTTC. This sequence encodes CSVSGQGDYEQYF.

V is TRBV2 and J is TRBJ1-4, with D hard to call. The germline gives CDR1 SNHLY, CDR2 FYNNEI. The CDR3 has 13 amino acids. The V gene lost 4 bases and the J gene lost 2 bases, with 5 bases spanning the gap. The CDR3 region has the DNA TGTGCCAGCAGTGTTCTTACTAATGAAAAACTGTTTTTT. This translates into CASSVLTNEKLFF.

This clone occurred once. The rearrangement uses TRBV7-2 and TRBJ2-7; the D is unclear. Trimming cost V 3 bases and J 8 bases, with 14 bases left between them. Germline CDR1 reads SGHTA; CDR2 reads FQGNSA. This CDR3 is 13 amino acids long. Written as DNA, the CDR3 is TGTGCCAGCAGCTTTGGCAGTTATATACAGCAGTACTTC. This translates into CASSFGSYIQQYF.

V usage is TRBV19 and J usage is TRBJ1-5; D is unclear. V dropped 3 bases and J dropped 0 bases, with 15 bases sitting between them. The germline V gene has CDR1 LNHDA and CDR2 SQIVND (reference sequence). CDR3 length: 17 amino acids. The CDR3 is CASSIRRTDYSNQPQHF. The CDR3 DNA reads as TGTGCCAGTAGTATCCGTCGAACGGACTATAGCAATCAGCCCCAGCATTTT.

Written as DNA, the CDR3 is TGTGCCAGCAGCTCCCAAGGGACAGGGCTACAGTACGAGCAGTACTTC. Amino acids: CASSSQGTGLQYEQYF. V is TRBV5-4 and J is TRBJ2-7, with 9 bases fitting TRBD1. CDR1 and CDR2 (germline): SGHNT, YYREEE (reference sequence). With V trimmed by 3 bases and J by 4 bases, 11 bases remained unmatched. The length of the CDR3 is 16 residues. Combining the CDR3 with reference TRBV5-4 and TRBJ2-7 gives the whole variable domain ETGVTQSPTHLIKTRGQQVTLRCSSQSGHNTVSWYQQALGQGPQFIFQYYREEENGRGNFPPRFSGLQFPNYSSELNVNALELDDSALYLCASSSQGTGLQYEQYFGPGTRLTVT.

This chain joins TRBV19 and TRBJ2-4; 8 nucleotides agree with TRBD2. CDR3 length: 14 residues. Germline CDR1 LNHDA, CDR2 SQIVND (reference sequence). Trimming removed 6 bases from V and 3 bases from J; junction bases left unmatched: 4. CDR3 sequence: CASRSRGGKNIQYF. The CDR3 coding sequence is TGTGCCAGTAGATCCCGGGGGGGCAAAAACATTCAGTACTTC.

The V call is TRBV5-5, the J call TRBJ1-6, with TRBD1 as a possible D gene (6 bases). The V end lost 4 bases, the J end lost 8 bases, and 13 bases lay between the germline ends. The germline V gene encodes CDR1 SGHKS and CDR2 YYEKEE (reference sequence). This CDR3 is built from 14 residues. The CDR3 DNA follows: TGTGCCAGCAGCCCTAGGACAGAGGATTCACCCCTCCACTTT. Protein: CASSPRTEDSPLHF.

The sample holds one count of this clone. The chain carries TRBV6-1 and TRBJ2-5; perhaps TRBD2 as D (5 bases). Between the trimmed V and J ends, which lost 4 bases and 4 bases, there was a span of 13 bases. Germline loops: CDR1 MNHNS, CDR2 SASEGT. This CDR3 has 14 amino acids. The CDR3 sequence is CASSGPSKRETQYF. CDR3 in DNA: TGTGCCAGCAGTGGGCCTAGCAAGAGAGAGACCCAGTACTTC.

The chain employs TRBV5-6 and TRBJ1-2; 7 bases match TRBD1. Germline CDR1 is SGHDT and CDR2 is YYEEEE. This CDR3 has 13 residues. V lost 1 base to trimming and J lost 4 bases; unmatched junction nucleotides: 1. The CDR3: CASSLTGVYGYTF. The CDR3 DNA reads as TGTGCCAGCAGCTTGACAGGGGTCTATGGCTACACCTTC.

A note on this clone: Other DNA sequences in the sample encode the same CDR3. The chain links TRBV5-1 to TRBJ1-5, with 7 bases that match TRBD1. V lost 1 base to trimming and J lost 5 bases; unmatched junction nucleotides: 0. The CDR3 is 13 residues long. Germline V gene lookup returns CDR1 SGHRS and CDR2 YFSETQ. The CDR3 reads CASSLTGDQPQHF. CDR3 sequence (DNA): TGCGCCAGCAGCTTGACAGGGGATCAGCCCCAGCATTTT.

This chain uses TRBV18 with TRBJ2-2; the D is unclear. Germline V gene lookup returns CDR1 KGHSH and CDR2 LQKENI. The CDR3 has 18 amino acids. V lost 3 bases, J lost 1 base, and 18 bases lay in between. The CDR3 is CASSPPGPIIMNTGELFF. CDR3 nucleotides: TGTGCCAGCTCACCCCCCGGCCCAATAATCATGAACACCGGGGAGCTGTTTTTT.

The rearrangement joins TRBV18 to TRBJ2-3, with 10 bases fitting TRBD1. V was clipped by 2 bases and J by 5 bases; unmatched bases: 4. The germline V gene encodes CDR1 KGHSH and CDR2 LQKENI. This CDR3 is 15 amino acids long. In DNA, the CDR3 is TGTGCCAGCTCACCAGGACAGGGGGGAATAGATACGCAGTATTTT. Translated: CASSPGQGGIDTQYF. Supplemented by reference TRBV18 and TRBJ2-3, the full variable domain reads NAGVMQNPRHLVRRRGQEARLRCSPMKGHSHVYWYRQLPEEGLKFMVYLQKENIIDESGMPKERFSAEFPKEGPSILRIQQVVRGDSAAYFCASSPGQGGIDTQYFGPGTRLTVL.

The rearrangement links TRBV15 to TRBJ2-3, with 12 positions matching TRBD1. The V and J ends lost 0 bases and 5 bases, in that order; junction bases with no gene match: 6. This CDR3 is built from 17 residues. CDR1 and CDR2 (germline): LNHNV, YYDKDF (reference sequence). This chain's CDR3 is CATSREVGTGGIDTQYF. In DNA, the CDR3 is TGTGCCACCAGCAGAGAAGTCGGGACAGGGGGCATAGATACGCAGTATTTT.

This rearrangement joins TRBV28 to TRBJ1-4, with TRBD1 as a possible D gene (6 bases). The CDR3 sequence is 13 residues long. Germline lookup yields CDR1 MDHEN and CDR2 SYDVKM. V was clipped by 10 bases and J by 7 bases, with 16 bases between them. CDR3 loop: CATTQGRGEKLFF. The CDR3 nucleotides read TGTGCCACCACGCAGGGGCGCGGTGAAAAACTGTTTTTT. Filled out from reference TRBV28 and TRBJ1-4, the complete variable domain reads DVKVTQSSRYLVKRTGEKVFLECVQDMDHENMFWYRQDPGLGLRLIYFSYDVKMKEKGDIPEGYSVSREKKERFSLILESASTNQTSMYLCATTQGRGEKLFFGSGTQLSVL.